These T cell receptor beta chains were read from a single sample in a study of blood T cell repertoires in COVID-19. Here immunoSEQ multiplex PCR was the method, and the copy in TCRdb shows in-frame clones only, minus some. The profile shows 65,000 to 90,000 clones, over 60% of them singletons. The sample was peripheral blood. These receptors were collected from a man aged 70 or older with COVID-19, enrolled during active disease. Both conserved end residues are part of each CDR3. D genes are given only for firm matches. A row's size may be missing; if present it is once, few, many or a size class.

d_call	clone_size	v_call	j_call	cdr3_aa	cdr3_nt
TRBD1	NA	TRBV2	TRBJ2-5	CASGSPGQEVKNF	TGTGCCAGCGGCAGCCCGGGACAGGAAGTGAAGAACTTC
NA	few	TRBV18	TRBJ2-7	CASSRPLGGTEQYF	TGTGCCAGCTCAAGGCCCTTGGGCGGGACGGAGCAGTACTTC
NA	NA	TRBV7-9	TRBJ1-1	CASSLVGTMNTEAFF	TGTGCCAGCAGCTTAGTTGGGACAATGAACACTGAAGCTTTCTTT
NA	NA	TRBV28	TRBJ1-2	CASSRQGGDGYTF	TGTGCCAGCAGTCGTCAAGGGGGGGATGGCTACACCTTC
TRBD2	NA	TRBV27	TRBJ2-5	CASSHGLAGAVETQYF	TGTGCCAGCAGTCACGGACTAGCGGGAGCCGTCGAGACCCAGTACTTC
TRBD1	once	TRBV6-2/TRBV6-3	TRBJ2-6	CASSYPRGRGGANVLTF	TGTGCCAGCAGTTACCCCAGGGGGCGCGGTGGGGCCAACGTCCTGACTTTC
TRBD2	NA	TRBV5-6	TRBJ2-7	CASSWGGEQYF	TGTGCCAGCAGCTGGGGGGGCGAGCAGTACTTC
NA	NA	TRBV7-2	TRBJ2-3	CASSLVNRDTQYF	TGTGCCAGCAGCTTAGTGAACCGGGATACGCAGTATTTT
NA	few	TRBV20-1	TRBJ2-7	CSASSGHEQYF	TGCAGTGCCAGCTCAGGCCACGAGCAGTACTTC
NA	NA	TRBV4-1	TRBJ2-7	CASSQGRSPDSYEQYF	TGCGCCAGCAGCCAAGGAAGAAGTCCCGACAGCTACGAGCAGTACTTC
TRBD1	few	TRBV30	TRBJ1-1	CAWSPGTGRGTEAFF	TGTGCCTGGAGTCCCGGGACAGGGAGGGGGACTGAAGCTTTCTTT
NA	NA	TRBV7-2	TRBJ2-3	CASRSTSTVSTDTQYF	TGTGCCAGCAGGTCGACTTCTACCGTCAGCACAGATACGCAGTATTTT
TRBD2	NA	TRBV19	TRBJ2-1	CASSELAGGPGEQFF	TGTGCCAGTAGTGAACTAGCGGGAGGGCCGGGGGAGCAGTTCTTC
TRBD1	medium-sized	TRBV5-1	TRBJ1-4	CASSGQGASNEKLFF	TGCGCCAGCAGCGGACAGGGGGCGAGTAATGAAAAACTGTTTTTT
TRBD1	NA	TRBV4-2	TRBJ2-4	CASSQDGTGGPKNIQYF	TGTGCCAGCAGCCAAGACGGGACAGGGGGGCCAAAAAACATTCAGTACTTC
TRBD2	NA	TRBV11-2	TRBJ2-7	CASSSLRTSGMFPYEQYF	TGTGCCAGCAGCTCACTCAGGACTAGCGGGATGTTCCCCTACGAGCAGTACTTC
TRBD1	NA	TRBV11-2	TRBJ2-7	CASSFRDRVLEQYF	TGTGCCAGCAGCTTCCGGGACAGGGTTCTTGAGCAGTACTTC
NA	NA	TRBV12-3/TRBV12-4	TRBJ1-1	CASSFGQGYEAFF	TGTGCCAGCAGTTTTGGTCAGGGTTATGAAGCTTTCTTT
NA	medium-sized	TRBV28	TRBJ1-4	CASSQSRDWDEKLFF	TGTGCCAGCAGTCAATCCCGGGACTGGGATGAAAAACTGTTTTTT
NA	NA	TRBV28	TRBJ1-1	CASSPINPSTYRAFF	TGTGCCAGCAGCCCTATAAACCCCTCCACGTACCGTGCTTTCTTT
NA	NA	TRBV9	TRBJ1-3	CASSVLPSSSGNTIYF	TGTGCCAGCAGCGTTCTTCCATCTAGCTCTGGAAACACCATATATTTT
NA	NA	TRBV14	TRBJ1-6	CASSPLGGYNSPLHF	TGTGCCAGCAGCCCCCTGGGGGGGTACAATTCACCCCTCCACTTT
NA	NA	TRBV7-6	TRBJ1-5	CASSLDTGNNQPQHF	TGTGCCAGCAGCTTAGATACGGGAAACAATCAGCCCCAGCATTTT
NA	NA	TRBV18	TRBJ2-1	CASSPLRGGNEQFF	TGTGCCAGCTCACCACTTCGCGGTGGCAATGAGCAGTTCTTC
TRBD2	NA	TRBV6-5	TRBJ2-7	CASSYSWLAGSHEQYF	TGTGCCAGCAGTTACTCGTGGCTAGCGGGCTCCCACGAGCAGTACTTC
NA	few	TRBV6-1	TRBJ1-1	CASSDAGTPISRTFF	TGTGCCAGCAGTGATGCCGGGACACCTATTAGTCGGACTTTCTTT
TRBD2	NA	TRBV7-2	TRBJ2-3	CASSFQRESDTQYF	TGTGCCAGCAGCTTCCAGCGGGAGTCAGATACGCAGTATTTT
TRBD2	NA	TRBV3-1/TRBV3-2	TRBJ2-3	CASRASAGAWTDTQYF	TGTGCCAGCAGAGCTAGCGCGGGAGCGTGGACAGATACGCAGTATTTT
TRBD2	once	TRBV6-5	TRBJ2-1	CASSPPGLAGNEQFF	TGTGCCAGCAGCCCACCGGGACTAGCAGGCAATGAGCAGTTCTTC
TRBD1	once	TRBV6-6	TRBJ1-2	CASSRIQGQHNYGYTF	TGTGCCAGCAGTCGAATACAGGGACAGCATAACTATGGCTACACCTTC
TRBD1	NA	TRBV11-2	TRBJ1-1	CASSLVGTGAPNTEAFF	TGTGCCAGCAGCTTAGTTGGGACAGGGGCCCCGAACACTGAAGCTTTCTTT
NA	NA	TRBV11-3	TRBJ2-2	CASSPNTNTGELFF	TGTGCCAGCAGCCCCAACACGAACACCGGGGAGCTGTTTTTT
NA	NA	TRBV28	TRBJ1-3	CASSATPSSGNTIYF	TGTGCCAGCAGTGCCACCCCCAGCTCTGGAAACACCATATATTTT
TRBD1	NA	TRBV30	TRBJ1-2	CAWGQGAANYGYTF	TGTGCCTGGGGACAGGGGGCAGCTAACTATGGCTACACCTTC
NA	NA	TRBV5-6	TRBJ1-2	CASSLSGTNYGYTF	TGTGCCAGCAGCTTGAGCGGGACTAACTATGGCTACACCTTC
NA	NA	TRBV5-1	TRBJ1-1	CASSFGWTAMNTEAFF	TGCGCCAGCAGCTTCGGCTGGACAGCAATGAACACTGAAGCTTTCTTT
TRBD2	NA	TRBV5-4	TRBJ2-3	CASSLGLATYF	TGTGCCAGCAGCTTGGGACTAGCGACTTATTTT